The 17 T cell receptor beta chains below were found in one sample sequenced in a study of cytomegalovirus exposure and HLA in healthy donors. This PCR relied on a set of 60 Vbeta primers and 13 Jbeta primers. The data were produced by immunoSEQ multiplex PCR, yet TCRdb's version contains in-frame clones alone and is incomplete. The profile shows 100,000 to 150,000 clones, approximately 80% of them singletons. The sample taken for sequencing was PBMCs. The source is a female donor in good health and CMV-seronegative.

The rearrangement joins TRBV7-2 to TRBJ2-7; D not certain. The CDR3 contains 13 residues. The V gene lost 4 bases and the J gene lost 3 bases, with 10 bases spanning the gap. CDR1 is SGHTA and CDR2 is FQGNSA in the germline V gene. CDR3 in amino acids: CASSSRRFYEQYF. The CDR3 DNA reads as TGTGCCAGCAGCTCCCGTAGATTCTACGAGCAGTACTTC.

This chain joins TRBV5-1 and TRBJ1-1; D perhaps matches TRBD1 (5 bases). The CDR3 has 13 residues. CDR1 and CDR2 from the germline V gene are SGHRS and YFSETQ. V dropped 0 bases and J dropped 7 bases, with 10 bases sitting between them. The CDR3 DNA reads as TGCGCCAGCAGCTTGGGACAGACCGATGAAGCTTTCTTT. Amino acids: CASSLGQTDEAFF. Looking up the rest from reference TRBV5-1 and TRBJ1-1 gives the full variable domain: KAGVTQTPRYLIKTRGQQVTLSCSPISGHRSVSWYQQTPGQGLQFLFEYFSETQRNKGNFPGRFSGRQFSNSRSEMNVSTLELGDSALYLCASSLGQTDEAFFGQGTRLTVV.

The chain combines TRBV5-1 with TRBJ1-6; TRBD1 matches at 7 bases. Trimming took 4 bases from V and 7 from J; bases not matched to a gene: 5. This CDR3 is built from 14 residues. Germline CDR1 is SGHRS and CDR2 is YFSETQ. The CDR3 loop reads CASSLGTENSPLHF. CDR3 DNA sequence: TGCGCCAGCAGCCTCGGGACAGAGAATTCACCCCTCCACTTT.

The chain uses TRBV2 and TRBJ2-7, with TRBD2 as a possible D gene (6 bases). In germline, CDR1 is SNHLY, CDR2 FYNNEI. The CDR3 sequence is 15 residues long. Deletions cut 5 bases from V and 2 bases from J, with 16 bases between. CDR3 DNA: TGTGCCAGCAGTAAAAGGACTACCGTCACCTACGAGCAGTACTTC. Translation: CASSKRTTVTYEQYF.

The J gene is TRBJ1-1, the V gene TRBV5-1; D is ambiguous. CDR1 and CDR2 from the germline V gene are SGHRS and YFSETQ. V lost 0 bases, J lost 0 bases, and 6 bases lay in between. The CDR3 totals 14 residues. CDR3 region: CASSLAQMNTEAFF. The CDR3, as DNA: TGCGCCAGCAGCTTGGCACAGATGAACACTGAAGCTTTCTTT.

J is TRBJ2-5 and V is TRBV29-1; no clear D. V lost 0 bases and J lost 9, with 20 bases in between. Germline assignment: CDR1 SQVTM and CDR2 ANQGSEA. The CDR3 loop spans 15 amino acids. CDR3 sequence (DNA): TGCAGCGTTGAAGAGAGGTCAATCCCATGGGTGGCCCAGTACTTC. Translated: CSVEERSIPWVAQYF. Full variable domain (remainder filled in from reference TRBV29-1 and TRBJ2-5): SAVISQKPSRDICQRGTSLTIQCQVDSQVTMMFWYRQQPGQSLTLIATANQGSEATYESGFVIDKFPISRPNLTFSTLTVSNMSPEDSSIYLCSVEERSIPWVAQYFGPGTRLLVL.

The CDR3 spells CSVQGTSEAGELFF. The CDR3 region has the DNA TGCAGCGTCCAGGGGACTAGCGAAGCCGGGGAGCTGTTTTTT. The V gene is TRBV29-1, the J gene TRBJ2-2; 10 nucleotides match TRBD2. The CDR3 length is 14 residues. CDR1 SQVTM and CDR2 ANQGSEA come from the germline V gene. Trimming took 6 bases from V and 6 from J; bases not matched to a gene: 7.

This chain connects TRBV4-1 to TRBJ2-7; D is perhaps TRBD1 (6 bases). Germline V gives CDR1 MGHRA, CDR2 YSYEKL. The CDR3 extends over 12 amino acids. V was cut by 0 bases and J by 11 bases, with 11 bases left in between. This chain's CDR3 is CASSQDTGSEYF. As DNA, the CDR3 is TGCGCCAGCAGCCAAGATACAGGGTCGGAGTACTTC.

The chain links TRBV6-5 to TRBJ1-1, with a weak D call TRBD1 (5 bases). Germline V gives CDR1 MNHEY, CDR2 SVGAGI. The CDR3 is made up of 14 amino acids. Trimming stripped 7 bases from V and 1 base from J, with 13 bases between. The CDR3 sequence is CASIEQDTNTEAFF. DNA for the CDR3: TGTGCCAGCATCGAACAGGATACGAACACTGAAGCTTTCTTT.

J is TRBJ1-1 and V is TRBV28, with a weak D call TRBD1 (5 bases). CDR3 size: 15 residues. Trimming stripped 5 bases from V and 0 bases from J, with 13 bases between. Per the germline V gene, CDR1 is MDHEN and CDR2 is SYDVKM. CDR3 sequence: CASSSQGPMNTEAFF. For the CDR3, the DNA is TGTGCCAGCAGTAGCCAGGGCCCCATGAACACTGAAGCTTTCTTT.

This chain joins TRBV7-9 and TRBJ2-7, with D tentatively TRBD1 (6 bases). The CDR3 contains 13 residues. Trimming left V 3 bases short and J 6 bases short, with 12 bases between. In germline, CDR1 is SEHNR, CDR2 FQNEAQ (reference sequence). Here the CDR3 reads CASSFTGSVEQYF. CDR3 DNA sequence: TGTGCCAGCAGCTTTACAGGGTCTGTCGAGCAGTACTTC.

The gene calls are TRBV28 and TRBJ2-7, with D perhaps TRBD1 (6 bases). Trimming took off 3 bases at V and 6 bases at J, with 12 bases between the two ends. Germline CDR1 MDHEN, CDR2 SYDVKM. The CDR3 runs to 13 residues. The CDR3 coding sequence is TGTGCCAGCAGTTTTCAGGGGTTGGGCGAGCAGTACTTC. It is translated as CASSFQGLGEQYF.

In this sample, this clone turned up once. The rearrangement links TRBV19 to TRBJ1-1, with 9 bases matching TRBD1. The V and J ends lost 5 bases and 5 bases, in that order; junction bases with no gene match: 3. This CDR3 spans 13 amino acids. Germline V gene sequence: CDR1 LNHDA, CDR2 SQIVND (reference sequence). CDR3 sequence (DNA): TGTGCCAGTAGTTGGACAGGGGAAACTGAAGCTTTCTTT. This translates into CASSWTGETEAFF.

The sample holds a few counts of this clone. The rearrangement uses TRBV5-1 and TRBJ2-2; a possible D gene is TRBD1 (5 bases). Germline lookup yields CDR1 SGHRS and CDR2 YFSETQ. V was shortened by 1 base and J by 7 bases, with 8 bases between the two germline ends. The CDR3 sequence is 13 residues long. The CDR3 loop is CASSLSGNGELFF. The CDR3 DNA is TGCGCCAGCAGCTTGTCAGGGAACGGGGAGCTGTTTTTT.

V usage is TRBV27 and J usage is TRBJ1-4, with unresolved D. The CDR3 consists of 14 residues. Trimming took off 4 bases at V and 4 bases at J, with 10 bases between the two ends. CDR1 is MNHEY and CDR2 is SMNVEV in the germline V gene (reference sequence). CDR3 amino acids: CASSSRLHNEKLFF. CDR3 in DNA: TGTGCCAGCAGTTCCCGGTTGCATAATGAAAAACTGTTTTTT.

V and J are TRBV7-8 and TRBJ2-1, with 7 bases aligning to TRBD2. The CDR3 has 15 amino acids. Trimming took 1 base from V and 5 from J; bases not matched to a gene: 5. CDR1 is SGHVS, CDR2 FQNEAQ, per germline. The CDR3 loop is CASSLGGGSHNEQFF. In DNA form, the CDR3 reads TGTGCCAGCAGCTTAGGGGGGGGTTCCCACAATGAGCAGTTCTTC.

This clone turned up a few times. The chain carries TRBV28 and TRBJ2-3; D not resolved. The CDR3 covers 13 residues. Trimming stripped 5 bases from V and 9 bases from J, with 15 bases between. Germline-derived CDR1 and CDR2 are MDHEN and SYDVKM. CDR3 protein: CASSILTGTTQYF. CDR3 nucleotide sequence: TGTGCCAGCAGTATTCTGACTGGAACAACGCAGTATTTT.